The 2 T cell receptor beta chains below all came from one sample that was sequenced in a study of response to subunit inactivated influenza vaccine. MiXCR, run by TCRdb on the RT-PCR reads, gives a single entry per CDR3 protein. Here the sample spans roughly 570,000 distinct CDR3 sequences, 14% being singletons. Sequenced here: PBMCs from blood, sampled 11 to 12 days after vaccination. The receptors here all came from a man aged 50 to 59 who received an inactivated influenza vaccine.

Only a few counts were recorded for this clonotype. The rearrangement uses TRBV24-1 and TRBJ2-1; 13 nucleotides match TRBD2. CDR1 and CDR2 from the germline V gene are KGHDR and SFDVKD. With 4 bases clipped from V and 7 bases from J, the junction kept 3 bases outside the gene matches. The CDR3 sequence is 15 residues long. DNA for the CDR3: TGTGCCACCAGTGACCCGGGACTAGCGGGAAATGAGCAGTTCTTC. This sequence encodes CATSDPGLAGNEQFF.

The V and J genes are TRBV4-3 and TRBJ1-1; 7 nucleotides agree with TRBD1. Germline CDR1 reads LGHNA; CDR2 reads YSLEER. This CDR3 comprises 15 residues. With 0 bases clipped from V and 11 bases from J, the junction kept 12 bases outside the gene matches. The DNA for the CDR3 is TGCGCCAGCAGCCAAGACCTGGGACAGTTCATGGTGGCTTTCTTT. Its protein product is CASSQDLGQFMVAFF.